This TCR beta chain was captured by sequencing in a study of cytomegalovirus exposure and HLA in healthy donors. Turning to the study itself: There were roughly 120 million unique TCR beta sequences, drawn from roughly 200 million T cells, in an earlier analysis. Points from the study as a whole: The study labeled around 160 TCR beta chains cytomegalovirus-associated.

60 Vbeta and 13 Jbeta primers were used in PCR. The assay was immunoSEQ multiplex PCR, and TCRdb's table has in-frame clones only and misses some. The sample shows some 170,000 clones, about 71% of them seen only once. In the case of this clone: What it binds is not known.

Trimming shortened V by 5 bases and J by 5 bases, and 9 bases separated the two germline ends. Germline CDR1 and CDR2: MNHEY and SMNVEV (reference sequence). The CDR3 extends over 12 amino acids. The source material was PBMCs. The TCR comes from a woman aged 25 to 39 in good health and CMV-seronegative. The chain is built from TRBV27 and TRBJ1-2; D remains ambiguous. CDR3 sequence (DNA): TGTGCCAGCAGTAACGGGGTTTATGGCTACACCTTC. Its translation is CASSNGVYGYTF.